This entry is about one T cell receptor beta chain. The antigen remains undetermined. Regarding the study as a whole: Larger-cohort validation covered only one TCR beta V-J rearrangement. Greatest tumor Treg TCR overlap was with tumor naive CD4+ cells.

Naive CD4+ cells had CD25+ Tregs removed. After constant-region reverse-primer amplification, full-length variable regions underwent semi-nested PCR with Nested Universal Primer A. Each CDR3 protein gets one entry after TCRdb re-called the 5' RACE reads with MiXCR. Here the sample spans approximately 5,000 distinct CDR3 sequences, roughly 34% being singletons. Germline CDR1 MNHNS, CDR2 SASEGT. This CDR3 has 15 residues. Trimming removed 6 bases from V and 3 bases from J; junction bases left unmatched: 11. The specimen sequenced was naive CD4+ T cells sorted from a lymph node. Subset indicated: naive CD4+ T cells, CD4+CD45RA+CD25-. This sequence originates from a female donor with breast cancer. The V and J genes are TRBV6-1 and TRBJ2-7; TRBD2 agrees at 7 bases. The CDR3 region has the DNA TGTGCCAGCAGCCCCAGGTCTAGCGGAGACTACGAGCAGTACTTC. Translating it yields CASSPRSSGDYEQYF.